This TCR beta chain was captured in a study of blood T cell repertoires in COVID-19. Study in general: Material from acute and convalescent COVID-19 was sourced from the United States, Italy and Spain.

Data came from immunoSEQ multiplex PCR; TCRdb stores just in-frame clones and leaves some out. Altogether roughly 69,000 clones are present, 84% being singletons, with the ten largest covering 13%. This clone is judged large (0.1 to 1%). Per the germline V gene, CDR1 is SGHTA and CDR2 is FQGNSA. V lost 5 bases and J 5 bases, leaving 15 bases between the germline ends. There are 15 residues in the CDR3. Material: peripheral blood. The clonotype was recovered from a man between 45 and 60 years old with COVID-19, enrolled during active disease. The V call is TRBV7-2, the J call TRBJ2-2; a possible D gene is TRBD1 (6 bases). In DNA, the CDR3 is TGTGCCAGCAGCGCACAGGGATTAGGGACCGGGGAGCTGTTTTTT. Protein: CASSAQGLGTGELFF.